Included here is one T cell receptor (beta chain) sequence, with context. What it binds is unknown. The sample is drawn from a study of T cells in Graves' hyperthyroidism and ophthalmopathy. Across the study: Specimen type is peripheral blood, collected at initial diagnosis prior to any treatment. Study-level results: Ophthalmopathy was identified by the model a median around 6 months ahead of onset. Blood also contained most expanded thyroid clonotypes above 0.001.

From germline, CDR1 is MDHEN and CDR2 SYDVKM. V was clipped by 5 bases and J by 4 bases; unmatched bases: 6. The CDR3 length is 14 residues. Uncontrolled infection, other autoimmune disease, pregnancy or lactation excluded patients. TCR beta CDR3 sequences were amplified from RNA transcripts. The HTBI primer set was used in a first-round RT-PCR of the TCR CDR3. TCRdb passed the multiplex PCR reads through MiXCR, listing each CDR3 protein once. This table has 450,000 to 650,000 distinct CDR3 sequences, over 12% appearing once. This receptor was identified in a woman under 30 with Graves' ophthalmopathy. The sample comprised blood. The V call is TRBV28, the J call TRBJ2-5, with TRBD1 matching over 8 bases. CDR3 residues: CASSEDRVGETQYF. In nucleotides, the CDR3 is TGTGCCAGCAGTGAGGACAGGGTAGGAGAGACCCAGTACTTC.